This passage covers 10 T cell receptor beta chains from one sample sequenced in a study of T cell changes during pregnancy in multiple sclerosis. The table came from immunoSEQ multiplex PCR; TCRdb's copy has only in-frame clones and leaves some out. The sample holds about 39,000 clones, 88% seen once. The sample here was CD8+ T cells from peripheral blood mononuclear cells, taken in the first trimester of pregnancy. Every receptor here comes from a female donor with multiple sclerosis, enrolled in a pregnancy study.

By sample share, this clone is medium-sized. The rearrangement links TRBV6-1 to TRBJ2-2, with 7 bases aligning to TRBD1. Trimming took 10 bases from V and 3 from J; bases not matched to a gene: 5. Per germline, CDR1 MNHNS and CDR2 SASEGT. This CDR3 contains 13 residues. The CDR3 nucleotides read TGTGCCACTGGGGACAGTTACACCGGGGAGCTGTTTTTT. Translation: CATGDSYTGELFF.

The chain joins TRBV9 to TRBJ2-5; possibly TRBD1 for D (8 bases). The CDR3 sequence is 15 residues long. Germline CDR1 reads SGDLS; CDR2 reads YYNGEE. Trimming cost V 1 base and J 6 bases, with 16 bases left between them. The CDR3 spells CASSVTGGEAKTQYF. In nucleotides, the CDR3 is TGTGCCAGCAGCGTAACAGGGGGGGAGGCAAAGACCCAGTACTTC.

This clone came up once. This chain joins TRBV19 and TRBJ1-2, with a weak D call TRBD1 (5 bases). V lost 5 bases and J lost 4, with 11 bases in between. The CDR3 runs to 13 residues. The germline gives CDR1 LNHDA, CDR2 SQIVND (reference sequence). The chain's CDR3 is CASSPGVSYGYTF. CDR3 nucleotide sequence: TGTGCCAGTAGTCCGGGGGTGAGCTATGGCTACACCTTC. The complete variable domain, with remaining parts taken from reference TRBV19 and TRBJ1-2, reads DGGITQSPKYLFRKEGQNVTLSCEQNLNHDAMYWYRQDPGQGLRLIYYSQIVNDFQKGDIAEGYSVSREKKESFPLTVTSAQKNPTAFYLCASSPGVSYGYTFGSGTRLTVV.

The rearrangement links TRBV7-6 to TRBJ1-2; D uncertain. The CDR3 extends over 14 amino acids. The germline V and J ends were trimmed by 5 bases and 4 bases, with 14 bases remaining between them. From germline, CDR1 is SGHVS and CDR2 FNYEAQ. The CDR3 protein is CASSPSAGTYGYTF. CDR3 in DNA: TGTGCCAGCAGCCCATCGGCAGGTACCTATGGCTACACCTTC.

The chain couples TRBV30 to TRBJ2-2; 7 nucleotides match TRBD2. Trimming at V came to 2 bases and at J to 7 bases, leaving 4 bases not matched to a gene. This CDR3 spans 13 amino acids. Germline V gene lookup returns CDR1 GTSNPN and CDR2 SVGIG (reference sequence). The CDR3 nucleotides are TGTGCCTGGAGTATAGCGGGTAGCGGGGAGCTGTTTTTT. It specifies CAWSIAGSGELFF.

This clone was picked up one time. The chain uses TRBV27 and TRBJ1-2; 9 nucleotides agree with TRBD1. The V gene end was trimmed by 3 bases and the J gene end by 5 bases; junction bases not matched to a gene: 1. This CDR3 is built from 13 residues. Germline values: CDR1 MNHEY, CDR2 SMNVEV (reference sequence). The CDR3 is CASSFGTGYGYTF. CDR3 sequence (DNA): TGTGCCAGCAGTTTCGGGACAGGGTATGGCTACACCTTC.

V and J are TRBV7-2 and TRBJ2-7; weak D call: TRBD1 (5 bases). V was clipped by 0 bases and J by 3 bases, with 21 bases between them. The CDR3 has 18 amino acids. CDR1 and CDR2 (germline): SGHTA, FQGNSA. The CDR3 DNA sequence: TGTGCCAGCAGCTTAGCTGTGGTTAGGGGCCAGGTCGACTACGAGCAGTACTTC. Translation gives CASSLAVVRGQVDYEQYF.

The chain employs TRBV29-1 and TRBJ2-7; possibly TRBD1 for D (6 bases). Trimming left V 7 bases short and J 6 bases short, with 13 bases between. Germline V gene lookup returns CDR1 SQVTM and CDR2 ANQGSEA. This CDR3 region has 11 residues. In DNA, the CDR3 is TGCAGCGCAGAACAGGGACGCGAGCAGTACTTC. It codes for CSAEQGREQYF.

This chain uses TRBV7-7 with TRBJ1-5; D remains ambiguous. CDR1 and CDR2 from the germline V gene are SSHAT and FNYEAQ (reference sequence). V was shortened by 5 bases and J by 7 bases, with 12 bases between the two germline ends. This CDR3 spans 13 amino acids. CDR3 sequence (DNA): TGTGCCAGCAGCGACGGTTTGGGCCAGCCCCAGCATTTT. It encodes CASSDGLGQPQHF.

The chain links TRBV5-5 to TRBJ2-7; D might be TRBD1 (6 bases). The ends were cut back, 10 bases at V and 1 base at J, with 12 bases in the middle. The CDR3 extends over 12 amino acids. CDR1 is SGHKS, CDR2 YYEKEE, per germline (reference sequence). The CDR3 DNA follows: TGTGCCGTACAGGGTAGGTCCTACGAGCAGTACTTC. Protein sequence: CAVQGRSYEQYF.